These T cell receptor beta chains were read from a single sample in a study of T cells after yellow fever vaccination. TCRdb processed the 5' RACE reads anew with MiXCR; each CDR3 protein has one entry. The sample yields some 160,000 distinct CDR3 sequences, around 8.5% seen once. The material sequenced was CD8+ T cells sorted from PBMCs, taken 45 days after the yellow fever booster vaccination. These receptors were obtained from a young man who received the YFV17D yellow fever vaccine. The CDR3 runs from the conserved cysteine through the conserved F or W. A D gene is named only where the DNA matches it firmly. Some rows have no size entry. The others give once, few or many, or a class for an expanded clone.

v_gene	j_gene	d_gene	abundance	CDR3nt	CDR3aa
TRBV3-1	TRBJ1-1	TRBD1	.	TGTGCCAGCAGCGGACAGGGTCCTGAAGCTTTCTTT	CASSGQGPEAFF
TRBV14	TRBJ2-7	.	few	TGTGCCAGCAGCCAAGTTGTAGGGCGCGAGCAGTACTTC	CASSQVVGREQYF
TRBV6-2/TRBV6-3	TRBJ2-2	.	few	TGTGCCAGCAGTTATGCCCGGCGTCTGGACAACACCGGGGAGCTGTTTTTT	CASSYARRLDNTGELFF
TRBV5-1	TRBJ2-1	.	few	TGCGCCAGCAGCTTATTTAACAATGAGCAGTTCTTC	CASSLFNNEQFF
TRBV6-4	TRBJ2-1	TRBD2	medium-sized	TGTGCCAGCAGTGACTCGAGCGGGGGGGCAAATGAGCAGTTCTTC	CASSDSSGGANEQFF
TRBV4-3	TRBJ2-3	.	few	TGCGCCAGCAGCCAGACCACCGGGACATCAAGGACAGATACGCAGTATTTT	CASSQTTGTSRTDTQYF
TRBV6-5	TRBJ2-1	.	.	TGTGCCAGCAGCCGGACAGTATCCCAGGAGCAGTTCTTC	CASSRTVSQEQFF
TRBV20-1	TRBJ1-1	.	few	TGCAGCGCAATACAGGCCTGGGGTTTGAACACTGAAGCTTTCTTT	CSAIQAWGLNTEAFF
TRBV15	TRBJ2-6	.	.	TGTGCCACCAGCAGAGATCCCCCGGCGGTGGAGGCCTCTGGGGCCAACGTCCTGACTTTC	CATSRDPPAVEASGANVLTF
TRBV4-3	TRBJ2-6	TRBD1	medium-sized	TGCGCCAGCAGCCAAGCAGGGGGCTCTGGGGCCAACGTCCTGACTTTC	CASSQAGGSGANVLTF
TRBV24-1	TRBJ2-2	.	once	TGTGCCACCAGTGATTTGCAACGGAGGGGCACCGGGGAGCTGTTTTTT	CATSDLQRRGTGELFF
TRBV5-4	TRBJ1-2	TRBD1	.	TGTGCCAGCAGCGATCCGGGACAGGGCCTATTCTATGGCTACACCTTC	CASSDPGQGLFYGYTF
TRBV7-9	TRBJ2-4	.	.	TGTGCCAGCAGCGGCAGTCTAGCCAAAAACATTCAGTACTTC	CASSGSLAKNIQYF
TRBV29-1	TRBJ2-2	.	.	TGCAGCGTTGTCCCCCAGGGGTCGGGGAACACCGGGGAGCTGTTTTTT	CSVVPQGSGNTGELFF
TRBV24-1	TRBJ2-2	TRBD1	.	TGTGCCACCAGTGAACCTAGACAGGGTTGGACCGGGGAGCTGTTTTTT	CATSEPRQGWTGELFF
TRBV7-9	TRBJ2-5	TRBD2	.	TGTGCCATACGACTAGCGGGGGGGGCTGAAGAGACCCAGTACTTC	CAIRLAGGAEETQYF
TRBV7-9	TRBJ1-1	.	few	TGTGCCAGCAGCTTAGTCCCGGGGAGGGACACTGAAGCTTTCTTT	CASSLVPGRDTEAFF
TRBV7-2	TRBJ2-1	.	many	TGTGCCAGCAGCGCGTCGGCTGGGGACTCCTACAATGAGCAGTTCTTC	CASSASAGDSYNEQFF
TRBV3-1	TRBJ2-1	.	.	TGTGCCAGCAGCGTGACAAGTATGGGCTACAATGAGCAGTTCTTC	CASSVTSMGYNEQFF
TRBV4-3	TRBJ1-2	.	many	TGCGCCAGCAGCCAAGGTCCAGGGGCTAACTATGGCTACACCTTC	CASSQGPGANYGYTF
TRBV6-4	TRBJ2-2	.	few	TGTGCCAGCAGTGACTCCGGGGAGCTGTTTTTT	CASSDSGELFF
TRBV27	TRBJ1-6	.	few	TGTGCCAGCAAGCGGGCTGGATCACCCCTCCACTTT	CASKRAGSPLHF
TRBV6-6	TRBJ1-3	.	.	TGTGCCAGCAGTGACTCTGGAAACACCATATATTTT	CASSDSGNTIYF
TRBV25-1	TRBJ2-3	.	few	TGTGCCAGCAGTGAATATAGGGACCACACAGATACGCAGTATTTT	CASSEYRDHTDTQYF
TRBV5-5	TRBJ2-3	.	.	TGTGCCAGCAGCTGGCCCCCTTCGACTCGAGTCACAGATACGCAGTATTTT	CASSWPPSTRVTDTQYF
TRBV3-1	TRBJ2-1	.	.	TGTGCCAGCAGCCAAGCTGCTTCGGGCGATGAGCAGTTCTTC	CASSQAASGDEQFF
TRBV4-1	TRBJ2-7	.	few	TGCGCCAGCAGCCAAGATTCGACAGGTAGAACTGTTGCCTACGAGCAGTACTTC	CASSQDSTGRTVAYEQYF
TRBV30	TRBJ2-3	.	few	TGTGCCTGGAGCGTTGGGTACACGTGGATTTACACAGATACGCAGTATTTT	CAWSVGYTWIYTDTQYF
TRBV10-3	TRBJ1-1	.	many	TGTGCCATCAGTGGTAACAGGATAGGGGACACTGAAGCTTTCTTT	CAISGNRIGDTEAFF
TRBV6-5	TRBJ2-7	.	.	TGTGCCAGCAGTTACTCGGACAGATACGAGCAGTACTTC	CASSYSDRYEQYF
TRBV4-3	TRBJ2-2	.	few	TGCGCCAGCAGCCAAGACTCTTGGGCAGGGTCGGGCACCGGGGAGCTGTTTTTT	CASSQDSWAGSGTGELFF
TRBV9	TRBJ2-1	.	.	TGTGCCAGCAGCGTAGTGGGGAACTCCTACAATGAGCAGTTCTTC	CASSVVGNSYNEQFF
TRBV12-3/TRBV12-4	TRBJ2-7	TRBD2	few	TGTGCCAGCAGTCGTAACCCCCTAGCGGGATCCTACGAGCAGTACTTC	CASSRNPLAGSYEQYF
TRBV14	TRBJ2-2	.	.	TGTGCCAGCAGCCAAGAGGTTCGGTGGACCGGGGAGCTGTTTTTT	CASSQEVRWTGELFF
TRBV12-3/TRBV12-4	TRBJ2-5	TRBD1	.	TGTGCCAGCAGCCCCCGGGACAGGGGGCGGGGTGAGACCCAGTACTTC	CASSPRDRGRGETQYF
TRBV4-1	TRBJ2-3	.	few	TGCGCCAGCAGCCAAGATGGGCCCCTGGGGGCGACAGATACGCAGTATTTT	CASSQDGPLGATDTQYF
TRBV7-6	TRBJ2-2	TRBD1	few	TGTGCCAGCAGTACAGGGGAGACCGGGGAGCTGTTTTTT	CASSTGETGELFF
TRBV6-5	TRBJ1-1	TRBD1	few	TGTGCCAGCAGTTACCAGGGGGCCGGGAACACTGAAGCTTTCTTT	CASSYQGAGNTEAFF
TRBV6-2/TRBV6-3	TRBJ1-1	.	.	TGTGCCAGCAGTTACGGCGCCAGCACTGAAGCTTTCTTT	CASSYGASTEAFF
TRBV6-5	TRBJ2-1	TRBD2	few	TGTGCCAGCCGGTTGACTAGCGGGGGCGGGAATGAGCAGTTCTTC	CASRLTSGGGNEQFF
TRBV12-3/TRBV12-4	TRBJ1-1	.	few	TGTGCCAGCGAATTAGTCAAGGAGAACACTGAAGCTTTCTTT	CASELVKENTEAFF
TRBV5-1	TRBJ1-1	TRBD1	many	TGCGCCAGCAGCTTGGCCGCAGGGGGAACTGAAGCTTTCTTT	CASSLAAGGTEAFF
TRBV6-1	TRBJ2-1	TRBD2	many	TGTGCCAGCAGTATAGCGGGGAGACAATACAATGAGCAGTTCTTC	CASSIAGRQYNEQFF
TRBV5-6	TRBJ2-7	.	.	TGTGCCAGCAGAGCCACAGGTTTCTCCTACGAGCAGTACTTC	CASRATGFSYEQYF
TRBV4-1	TRBJ2-5	.	many	TGCGCCAGCAGCCCTCTGCCGGGGAGGGAGACCCAGTACTTC	CASSPLPGRETQYF